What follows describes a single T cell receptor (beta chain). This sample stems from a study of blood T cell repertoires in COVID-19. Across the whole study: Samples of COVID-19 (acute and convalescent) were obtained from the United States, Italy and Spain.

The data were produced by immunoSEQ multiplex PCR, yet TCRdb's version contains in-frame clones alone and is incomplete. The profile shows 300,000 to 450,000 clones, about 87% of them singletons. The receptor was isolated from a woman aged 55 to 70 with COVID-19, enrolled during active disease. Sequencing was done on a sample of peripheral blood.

CDR3 residues: CSASGRIMNTEAFF. In nucleotides, the CDR3 is TGCAGTGCTAGTGGCAGAATCATGAACACTGAAGCTTTCTTT. This chain connects TRBV20-1 to TRBJ1-1; D call uncertain. Germline loops: CDR1 DFQATT, CDR2 SNEGSKA (reference sequence). The germline V and J ends were trimmed by 3 bases and 0 bases, with 11 bases remaining between them. CDR3 size: 14 residues.